This T cell receptor (beta chain) was sequenced in a study of blood T cell repertoires in COVID-19. In Seattle, patients joined the study during active infection and were tracked longitudinally. The protocol was immunoSEQ multiplex PCR, while the TCRdb copy is restricted to in-frame clones and leaves out a portion. The sample lists 130,000 or so clones; around 89% were seen once. This CDR3 comprises 13 residues. CDR1 GTSNPN and CDR2 SVGIG come from the germline V gene (reference sequence). The V end was cut by 4 bases, the J end by 6 bases, with 14 bases between. This chain links TRBV30 with TRBJ2-3; a weak D match, TRBD1 (6 bases). The TCR sequence derives from a man in his sixties with COVID-19, enrolled during active disease. The sequencing input was peripheral blood. CDR3 DNA sequence: TGTGCCTGGATCCTCTCAGGGGTCGATACGCAGTATTTT. This codes for CAWILSGVDTQYF.